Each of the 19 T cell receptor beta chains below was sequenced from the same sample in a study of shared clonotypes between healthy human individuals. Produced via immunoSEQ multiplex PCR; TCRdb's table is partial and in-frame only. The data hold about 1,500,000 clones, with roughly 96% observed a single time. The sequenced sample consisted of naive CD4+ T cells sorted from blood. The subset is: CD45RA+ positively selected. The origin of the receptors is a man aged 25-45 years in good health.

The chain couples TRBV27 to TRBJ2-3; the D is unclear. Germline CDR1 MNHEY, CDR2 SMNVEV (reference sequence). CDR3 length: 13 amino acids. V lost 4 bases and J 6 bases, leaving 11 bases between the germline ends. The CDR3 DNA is TGTGCCAGCAGTTACCCCGGAATGGATACGCAGTATTTT. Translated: CASSYPGMDTQYF.

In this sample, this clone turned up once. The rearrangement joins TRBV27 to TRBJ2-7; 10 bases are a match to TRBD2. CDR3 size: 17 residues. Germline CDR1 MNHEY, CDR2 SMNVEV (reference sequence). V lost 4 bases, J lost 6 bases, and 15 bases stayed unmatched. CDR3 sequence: CASSSLSATSGLLEQYF. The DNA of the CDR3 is TGTGCCAGCAGTTCCCTCTCCGCGACTAGCGGGCTCCTCGAGCAGTACTTC.

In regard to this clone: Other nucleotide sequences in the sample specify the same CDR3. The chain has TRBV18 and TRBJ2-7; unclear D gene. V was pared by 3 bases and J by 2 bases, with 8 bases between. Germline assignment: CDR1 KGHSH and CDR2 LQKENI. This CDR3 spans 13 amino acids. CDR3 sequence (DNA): TGTGCCAGCTCACCGATAGGAACCTACGAGCAGTACTTC. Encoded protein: CASSPIGTYEQYF.

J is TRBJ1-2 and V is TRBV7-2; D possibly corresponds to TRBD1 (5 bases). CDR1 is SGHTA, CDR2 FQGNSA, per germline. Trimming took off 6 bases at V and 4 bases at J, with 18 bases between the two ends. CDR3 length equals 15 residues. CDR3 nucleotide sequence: TGTGCCAGCAGTTCTCAAAACGACAGAAGCTATGGCTACACCTTC. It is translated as CASSSQNDRSYGYTF.

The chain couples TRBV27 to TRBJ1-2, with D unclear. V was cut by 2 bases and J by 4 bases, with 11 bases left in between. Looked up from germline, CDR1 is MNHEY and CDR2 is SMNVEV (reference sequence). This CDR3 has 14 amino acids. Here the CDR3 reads CASSLRAGFYGYTF. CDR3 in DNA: TGTGCCAGCAGTTTACGGGCGGGGTTCTATGGCTACACCTTC.

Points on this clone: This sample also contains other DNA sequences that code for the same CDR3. The CDR3 nucleotides read TGTGCCTGGAGTGTAGAAGGGGGAACTGAAGCTTTCTTT. Its protein product is CAWSVEGGTEAFF. This chain joins TRBV30 and TRBJ1-1, with a tentative D call TRBD1 (6 bases). Looked up from germline, CDR1 is GTSNPN and CDR2 is SVGIG (reference sequence). CDR3 size: 13 residues. Trimming cost V 0 bases and J 5 bases, with 10 bases left between them.

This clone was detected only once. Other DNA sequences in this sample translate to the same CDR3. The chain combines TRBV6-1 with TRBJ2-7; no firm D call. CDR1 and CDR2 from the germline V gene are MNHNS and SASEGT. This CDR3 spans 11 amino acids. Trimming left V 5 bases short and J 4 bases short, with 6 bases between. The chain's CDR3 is CASSQAYEQYF. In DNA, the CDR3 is TGTGCCAGCAGTCAGGCTTACGAGCAGTACTTC.

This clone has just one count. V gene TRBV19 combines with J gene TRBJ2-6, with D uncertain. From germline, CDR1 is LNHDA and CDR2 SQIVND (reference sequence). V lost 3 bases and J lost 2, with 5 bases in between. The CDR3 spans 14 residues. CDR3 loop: CASSILAGANVLTF. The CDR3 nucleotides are TGTGCCAGTAGTATTCTTGCTGGGGCCAACGTCCTGACTTTC.

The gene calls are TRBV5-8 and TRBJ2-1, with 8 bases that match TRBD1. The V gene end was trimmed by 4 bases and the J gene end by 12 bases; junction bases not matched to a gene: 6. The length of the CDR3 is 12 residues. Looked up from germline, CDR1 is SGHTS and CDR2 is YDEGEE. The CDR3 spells CASSRDRRGQFF. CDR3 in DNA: TGTGCCAGCAGCAGGGACAGGCGGGGGCAGTTCTTC.

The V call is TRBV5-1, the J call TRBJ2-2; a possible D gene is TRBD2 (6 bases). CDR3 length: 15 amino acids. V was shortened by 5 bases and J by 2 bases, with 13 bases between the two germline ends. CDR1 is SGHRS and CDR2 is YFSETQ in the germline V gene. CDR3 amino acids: CASSPAGINTGELFF. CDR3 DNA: TGCGCCAGCAGTCCGGCGGGGATTAACACCGGGGAGCTGTTTTTT.

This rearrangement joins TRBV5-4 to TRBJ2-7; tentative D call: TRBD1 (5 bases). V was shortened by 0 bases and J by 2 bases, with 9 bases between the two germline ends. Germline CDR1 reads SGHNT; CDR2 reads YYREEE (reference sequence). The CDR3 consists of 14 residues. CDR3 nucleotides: TGTGCCAGCAGCTTGGAACAGGCAGCCTACGAGCAGTACTTC. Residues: CASSLEQAAYEQYF.

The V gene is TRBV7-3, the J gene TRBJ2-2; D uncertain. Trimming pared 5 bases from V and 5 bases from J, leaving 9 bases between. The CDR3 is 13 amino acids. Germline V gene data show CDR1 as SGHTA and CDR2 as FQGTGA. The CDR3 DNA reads TGTGCCAGCAGCGGGATCAGAACCGGGGAGCTGTTTTTT. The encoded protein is CASSGIRTGELFF.

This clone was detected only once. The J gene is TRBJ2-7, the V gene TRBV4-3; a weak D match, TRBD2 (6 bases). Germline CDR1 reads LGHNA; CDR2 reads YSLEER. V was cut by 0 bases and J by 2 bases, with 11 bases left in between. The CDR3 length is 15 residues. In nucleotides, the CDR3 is TGCGCCAGCAGCCAAGATCCGACTAGGACCTACGAGCAGTACTTC. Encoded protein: CASSQDPTRTYEQYF.

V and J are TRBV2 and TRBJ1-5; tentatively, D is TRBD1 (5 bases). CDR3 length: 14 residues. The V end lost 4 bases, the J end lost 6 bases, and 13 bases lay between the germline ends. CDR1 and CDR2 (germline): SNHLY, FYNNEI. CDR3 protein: CASSVSGFAQPQHF. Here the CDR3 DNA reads TGTGCCAGCAGTGTATCAGGGTTCGCTCAGCCCCAGCATTTT.

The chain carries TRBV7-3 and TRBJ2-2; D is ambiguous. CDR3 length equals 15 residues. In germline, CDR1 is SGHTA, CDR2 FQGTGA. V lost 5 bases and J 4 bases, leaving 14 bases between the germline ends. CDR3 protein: CASSPTSPSTGELFF. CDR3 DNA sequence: TGTGCCAGCAGCCCCACCTCCCCCTCCACCGGGGAGCTGTTTTTT.

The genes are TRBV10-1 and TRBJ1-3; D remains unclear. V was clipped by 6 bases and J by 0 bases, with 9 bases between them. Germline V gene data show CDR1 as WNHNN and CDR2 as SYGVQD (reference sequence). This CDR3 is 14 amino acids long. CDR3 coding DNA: TGCGCCAGCAGCGGGCAATCCTCTGGAAACACCATATATTTT. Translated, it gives CASSGQSSGNTIYF.

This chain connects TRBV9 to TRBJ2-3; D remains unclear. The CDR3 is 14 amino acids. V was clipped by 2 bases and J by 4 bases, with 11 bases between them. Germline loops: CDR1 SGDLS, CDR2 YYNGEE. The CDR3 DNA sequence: TGTGCCAGCAGCGTCCTGGGGTCGTCAGATACGCAGTATTTT. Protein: CASSVLGSSDTQYF.

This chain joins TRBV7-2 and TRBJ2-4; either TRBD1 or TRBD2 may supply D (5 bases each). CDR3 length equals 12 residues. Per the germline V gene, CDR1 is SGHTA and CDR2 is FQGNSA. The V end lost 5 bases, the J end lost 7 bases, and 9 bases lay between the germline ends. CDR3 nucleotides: TGTGCCAGCAGCCCTGGGACCAACATTCAGTACTTC. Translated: CASSPGTNIQYF.

CDR3 residues: CASSWQGLTDTQYF. The CDR3 bases are TGCGCCAGCAGCTGGCAGGGGCTCACAGATACGCAGTATTTT. This chain joins TRBV5-1 and TRBJ2-3; D might be TRBD1 (6 bases). Trimming took 3 bases from V and 2 from J, leaving 10 bases between them. The germline gives CDR1 SGHRS, CDR2 YFSETQ. This CDR3 is built from 14 residues.